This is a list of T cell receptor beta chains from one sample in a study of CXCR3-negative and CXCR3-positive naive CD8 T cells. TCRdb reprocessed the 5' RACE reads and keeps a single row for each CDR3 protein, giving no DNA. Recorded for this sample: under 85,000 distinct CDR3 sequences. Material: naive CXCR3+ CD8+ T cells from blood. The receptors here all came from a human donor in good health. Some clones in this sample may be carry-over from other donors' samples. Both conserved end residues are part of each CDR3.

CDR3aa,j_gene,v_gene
CAISLRRGQGENEQYF,TRBJ2-7,TRBV10-3
CASSPRRTGEETQYF,TRBJ2-5,TRBV28
CASSYAGVSNQPQHF,TRBJ1-5,TRBV7-2
CASSWGLRNNEQFF,TRBJ2-1,TRBV28
CASSLWVGDTEAFF,TRBJ1-1,TRBV5-5
CASSYFKAGELFF,TRBJ2-2,TRBV6-2/TRBV6-3
CASRTLGGGAVDEQFF,TRBJ2-1,TRBV7-2
CASSLGRGGQVEKLFF,TRBJ1-4,TRBV11-2
CASSLAAGAPNYGYTF,TRBJ1-2,TRBV12-3/TRBV12-4
CSARDTGGYWAFF,TRBJ1-1,TRBV20-1
CASSPEVETGAEAFF,TRBJ1-1,TRBV11-1
CASSTGVEETQYF,TRBJ2-5,TRBV7-9
CASSLSGRGDEQYF,TRBJ2-7,TRBV5-1
CASSPSALLYNEQFF,TRBJ2-1,TRBV27
CASEPGQGYGYTF,TRBJ1-2,TRBV12-3/TRBV12-4
CASLMGGPSSYNEQFF,TRBJ2-1,TRBV27
CASSYARTSGADTQYF,TRBJ2-3,TRBV7-2
CASSSRLAGDSYEQYF,TRBJ2-7,TRBV27
CSAGDPAAYEQYF,TRBJ2-7,TRBV20-1
CSVEGRIGTRTGMDTQYF,TRBJ2-3,TRBV29-1
CASSLVQDQETQYF,TRBJ2-5,TRBV7-7
CASRTTGQVYSNQPQHF,TRBJ1-5,TRBV6-2/TRBV6-3
CASKGLEDGYEQYF,TRBJ2-7,TRBV27
CASMPGTGGMSEQYF,TRBJ2-7,TRBV5-1
CSVGQGLAQYF,TRBJ2-5,TRBV29-1
CASSISLGNEQFF,TRBJ2-1,TRBV19
CAISDSETGASSPLHF,TRBJ1-6,TRBV10-3
CSGFIEGAFETQYF,TRBJ2-5,TRBV29-1
CASSQGAGTEAFF,TRBJ1-1,TRBV7-8
CASHLTGGLYEQYF,TRBJ2-7,TRBV6-1
CASTLISPNQPQHF,TRBJ1-5,TRBV28
CASSTDLGSYNEQFF,TRBJ2-1,TRBV5-6
CASTPGQGTSYEQYF,TRBJ2-7,TRBV28
CASSQDLGLGPRGMAEAFF,TRBJ1-1,TRBV4-2
CASSPTSGPPGELFF,TRBJ2-2,TRBV4-2
CASSRIFNEDEKLFF,TRBJ1-4,TRBV4-1
CASSLGAGVTGELFF,TRBJ2-2,TRBV5-5
CASSVGGGATYEQYF,TRBJ2-7,TRBV9
CASSRGRAGGLYNEQFF,TRBJ2-1,TRBV14
CASSVAPNEQFF,TRBJ2-1,TRBV9
CSVRRGTVPNTGELFF,TRBJ2-2,TRBV29-1
CASSLLEPSSGANVLTF,TRBJ2-6,TRBV7-6
CASSLGNYGYTF,TRBJ1-2,TRBV5-1
CTTSDAGTAAYGYTF,TRBJ1-2,TRBV24-1
CASSQVGQAYEQYF,TRBJ2-7,TRBV14
CASSYMETQYF,TRBJ2-5,TRBV6-6
CASSLLAKTDTQYF,TRBJ2-3,TRBV12-3/TRBV12-4
CSVETSRSGYTF,TRBJ1-2,TRBV29-1